The source of this T cell receptor beta chain is a study of tumor-infiltrating lymphocytes in primary liver carcinoma. As concerns this clonotype: The junction differs from germline at one of its ends, possibly a read error.

Germline CDR1 SGHAT, CDR2 FQDESV (reference sequence). CDR3 size: 13 residues. It was from roughly 20-30 mg of unsorted bulk tissue that RNA and DNA were co-extracted. Surgery removed the patients' primary liver carcinoma. Chronic HBV infection, untreated so far, was present in the patients. Starting from approximately 0.45 ug of total RNA, TCR beta cDNA was produced with a primer in the constant region. ARM-PCR was slightly modified, and three nested multiplex PCR rounds with it gave rise to the TCR beta libraries. Use of TRBV1-TRBV30 forward primers with a C-beta reverse primer characterized the first two PCR rounds, which lasted around 10 cycles each. TCRdb reprocessed the multiplex PCR reads via MiXCR and lists one record per CDR3 protein. In the table there are 150,000 to 200,000 distinct CDR3 sequences, approximately 86% of which are singletons.

This receptor was identified in a man in his forties with primary liver carcinoma and hepatitis B virus infection. The specimen sequenced was tumor tissue from primary liver carcinoma. The V gene is TRBV11-1, the J gene TRBJ1-6; no firm D call. The CDR3, as DNA: TGTGCAAGCAGCCGGAAACTGGTTTCAGCCCTCCACTTT. As protein: CASSRKLVSALHF.